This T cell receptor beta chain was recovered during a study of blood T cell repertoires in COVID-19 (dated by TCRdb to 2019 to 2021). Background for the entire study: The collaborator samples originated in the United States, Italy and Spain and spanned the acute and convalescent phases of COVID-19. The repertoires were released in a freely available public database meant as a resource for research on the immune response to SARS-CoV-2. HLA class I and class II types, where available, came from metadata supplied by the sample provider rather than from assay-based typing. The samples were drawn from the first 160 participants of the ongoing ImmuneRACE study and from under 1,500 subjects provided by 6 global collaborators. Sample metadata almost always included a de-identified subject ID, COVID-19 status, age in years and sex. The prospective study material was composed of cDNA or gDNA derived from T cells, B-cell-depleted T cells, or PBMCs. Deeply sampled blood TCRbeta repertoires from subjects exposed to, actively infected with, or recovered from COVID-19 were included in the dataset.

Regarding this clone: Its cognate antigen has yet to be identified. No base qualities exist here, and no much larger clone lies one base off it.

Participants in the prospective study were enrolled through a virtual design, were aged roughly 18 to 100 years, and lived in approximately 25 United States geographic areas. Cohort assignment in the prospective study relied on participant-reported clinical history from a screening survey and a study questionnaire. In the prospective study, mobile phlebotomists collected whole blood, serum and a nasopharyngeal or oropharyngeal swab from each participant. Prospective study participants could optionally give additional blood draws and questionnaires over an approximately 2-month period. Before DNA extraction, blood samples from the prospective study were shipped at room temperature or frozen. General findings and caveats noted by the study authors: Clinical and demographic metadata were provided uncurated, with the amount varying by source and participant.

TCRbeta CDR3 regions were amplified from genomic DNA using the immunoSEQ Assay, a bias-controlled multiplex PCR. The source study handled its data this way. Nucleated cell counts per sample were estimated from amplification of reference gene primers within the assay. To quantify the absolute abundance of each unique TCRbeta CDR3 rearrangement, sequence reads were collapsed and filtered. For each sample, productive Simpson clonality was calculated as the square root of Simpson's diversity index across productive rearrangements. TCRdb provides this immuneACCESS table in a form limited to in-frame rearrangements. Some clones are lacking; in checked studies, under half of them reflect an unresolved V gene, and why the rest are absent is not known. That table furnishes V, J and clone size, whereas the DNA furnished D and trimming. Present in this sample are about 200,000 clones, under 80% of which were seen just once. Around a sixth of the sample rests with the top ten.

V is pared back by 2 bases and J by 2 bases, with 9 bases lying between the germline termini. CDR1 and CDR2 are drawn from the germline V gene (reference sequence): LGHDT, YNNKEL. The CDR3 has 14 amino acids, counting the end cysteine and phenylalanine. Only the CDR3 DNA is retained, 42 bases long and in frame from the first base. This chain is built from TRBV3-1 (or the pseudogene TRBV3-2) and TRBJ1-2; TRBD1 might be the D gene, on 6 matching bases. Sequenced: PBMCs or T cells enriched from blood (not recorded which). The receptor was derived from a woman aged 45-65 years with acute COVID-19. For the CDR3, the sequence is CASSQRGHNYGYTF. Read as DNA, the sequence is TGTGCCAGCAGCCAAAGGGGACACAACTATGGCTACACCTTC.